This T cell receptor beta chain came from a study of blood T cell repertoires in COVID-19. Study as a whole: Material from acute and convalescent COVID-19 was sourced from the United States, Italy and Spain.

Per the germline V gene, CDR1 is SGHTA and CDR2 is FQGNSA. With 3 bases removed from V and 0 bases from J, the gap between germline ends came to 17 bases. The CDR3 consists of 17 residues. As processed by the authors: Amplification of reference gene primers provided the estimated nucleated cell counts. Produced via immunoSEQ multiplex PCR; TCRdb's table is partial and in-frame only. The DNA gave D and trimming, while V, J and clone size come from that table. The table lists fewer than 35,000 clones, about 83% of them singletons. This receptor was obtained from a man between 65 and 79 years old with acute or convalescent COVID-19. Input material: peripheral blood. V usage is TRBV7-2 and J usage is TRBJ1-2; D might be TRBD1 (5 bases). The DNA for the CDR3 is TGTGCCAGCAGCTTGCGACAGACTCAGTTAGCTAACTATGGCTACACCTTC. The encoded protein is CASSLRQTQLANYGYTF. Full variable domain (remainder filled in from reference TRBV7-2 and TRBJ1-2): GAGVSQSPSNKVTEKGKDVELRCDPISGHTALYWYRQSLGQGLEFLIYFQGNSAPDKSGLPSDRFSAERTGGSVSTLTIQRTQQEDSAVYLCASSLRQTQLANYGYTFGSGTRLTVV.